The present entry profiles one TCR beta chain with its context. This record comes from a study of graft-versus-host responses after intestinal transplantation. Processed graft tissue released its intraepithelial and lamina propria lymphocytes. Using immunoSEQ multiplex PCR, the repertoire was profiled, and TCRdb retains in-frame clones only, with some absent. The sample shows about 15,000 clones, approximately 59% of them seen only once. The CDR3 length is 12 residues. From germline, CDR1 is SEHNR and CDR2 FQNEAQ (reference sequence). Trimming pared 6 bases from V and 7 bases from J, leaving 9 bases between.

The specimen comprised ileum tissue, sampled 524 days after transplant. The TCR sequence derives from a human patient who received an intestinal transplant, so some T cells may come from the graft donor. This chain links TRBV7-9 with TRBJ1-4; D remains ambiguous. CDR3 amino acids: CASSSTGEKLFF. Here the CDR3 DNA reads TGTGCCAGCAGTTCTACGGGTGAAAAACTGTTTTTT.